This T cell receptor (beta chain) was identified in a study of T cells after yellow fever vaccination. The study, taken as a whole, reports: Reappearance after the booster was observed for most primary-vaccination clones (roughly 97% CD4, about 90% CD8).

Notes on this clonotype: Its antigen is undetermined.

The TCR cDNA carried a universal primer site and UMIs from 5'RACE template switching. TCRdb recomputed calls from the 5' RACE reads with MiXCR, one row per CDR3 protein. The repertoire includes a few hundred thousand distinct CDR3 sequences, about an eighth of them detected once, and approximately 0.49% sits in the top ten. V lost 2 bases to trimming and J lost 2 bases, with 19 bases between them. Germline CDR1 reads KGHSH; CDR2 reads LQKENI. The CDR3 contains 18 residues. The V call is TRBV18, the J call TRBJ2-1; D unclear. This clonotype was sampled from a man between 25 and 39 years old who received the YFV17D yellow fever vaccine. The material sequenced was CD4+ T cells sorted from PBMCs, taken 45 days after the yellow fever booster vaccination. The CDR3 loop is CASSPFIVGRNTYNEQFF. The CDR3 DNA is TGTGCCAGCTCACCATTTATCGTAGGGCGAAACACCTACAATGAGCAGTTCTTC.